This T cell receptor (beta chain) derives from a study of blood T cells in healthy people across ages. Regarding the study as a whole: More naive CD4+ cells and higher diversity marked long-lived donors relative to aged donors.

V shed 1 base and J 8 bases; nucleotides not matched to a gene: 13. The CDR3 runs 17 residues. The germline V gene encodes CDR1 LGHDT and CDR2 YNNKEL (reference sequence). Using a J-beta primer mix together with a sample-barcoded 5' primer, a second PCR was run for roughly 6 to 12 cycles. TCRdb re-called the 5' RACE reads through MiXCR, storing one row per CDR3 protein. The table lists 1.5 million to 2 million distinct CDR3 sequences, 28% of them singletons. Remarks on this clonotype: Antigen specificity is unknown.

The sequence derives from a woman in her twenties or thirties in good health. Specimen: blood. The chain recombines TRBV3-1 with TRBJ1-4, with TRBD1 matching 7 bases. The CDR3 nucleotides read TGTGCCAGCAGCCAAGCCTTCAGGGGGGTATCGGGCGAAAAACTGTTTTTT. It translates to CASSQAFRGVSGEKLFF.